Shown below are 16 T cell receptor beta chains from a single sample sequenced in a study of T cell responses to AZD1222 COVID-19 vaccine. Data came from immunoSEQ multiplex PCR; TCRdb stores just in-frame clones and leaves some out. The table includes about 99,000 clones, 88% detected once. This specimen was peripheral blood, taken on day 0 of AZD1222 vaccination. These receptors came from an adult in good health.

CDR3 nucleotide sequence: TGTGCCTGGAGTAGGGACCTCAACACTGAAGCTTTCTTT. As protein: CAWSRDLNTEAFF. The chain recombines TRBV30 with TRBJ1-1; perhaps TRBD1 as D (5 bases). The V and J ends lost 2 bases and 2 bases respectively, with 9 bases between them. CDR1 is GTSNPN, CDR2 SVGIG, per germline (reference sequence). The CDR3 consists of 13 residues.

The rearrangement uses TRBV28 and TRBJ2-1; weak D call: TRBD2 (7 bases). The CDR3 has 15 amino acids. From germline, CDR1 is MDHEN and CDR2 SYDVKM. V was pared by 5 bases and J by 5 bases, with 16 bases between. The CDR3 loop is CASSDGGGGHNEQFF. The CDR3 nucleotides read TGTGCCAGCAGTGATGGGGGAGGGGGGCACAATGAGCAGTTCTTC.

This chain links TRBV3-1 (or the pseudogene TRBV3-2) with TRBJ2-4; 9 bases are a match to TRBD2. Germline values: CDR1 LGHDT, CDR2 YNNKEL (reference sequence). This CDR3 region has 14 residues. V was clipped by 4 bases and J by 9 bases; unmatched bases: 7. The CDR3 region is CASSPGLATAIQYF. The CDR3 nucleotides are TGTGCCAGCAGCCCTGGACTAGCGACTGCCATTCAGTACTTC.

The chain recombines TRBV11-3 with TRBJ2-3, with D possibly matching TRBD2 (5 bases). Germline CDR1 SGHNT, CDR2 YENEEA. The V and J ends lost 5 bases and 6 bases respectively, with 18 bases between them. This CDR3 is 15 amino acids long. The CDR3 nucleotides are TGTGCCAGCAGCCCCGGAGGCTGGACCGGGGATACGCAGTATTTT. Translated: CASSPGGWTGDTQYF.

The genes are TRBV29-1 and TRBJ1-3, with D uncertain. With 5 bases removed from V and 0 bases from J, the gap between germline ends came to 11 bases. This CDR3 region has 14 residues. Germline V gene data show CDR1 as SQVTM and CDR2 as ANQGSEA. CDR3 coding DNA: TGCAGCGTTTCTCGGGGAGGCTCTGGAAACACCATATATTTT. This sequence encodes CSVSRGGSGNTIYF.

This chain connects TRBV18 to TRBJ2-3, with unresolved D. V lost 4 bases and J lost 5, with 4 bases in between. The CDR3 is 11 residues long. The germline CDR1 and CDR2 sequences are KGHSH and LQKENI. The DNA of the CDR3 is TGTGCCAGCTCACTTGAAGATACGCAGTATTTT. Translating gives CASSLEDTQYF.

The chain is built from TRBV12-3 or TRBV12-4 and TRBJ2-2; tentatively, D is TRBD1 (5 bases). The V end was cut by 3 bases, the J end by 9 bases, with 11 bases between. The CDR3 has 13 residues. CDR3 coding DNA: TGTGCCAGCAGTTTGTTCAGGGCTCGGGAGCTGTTTTTT. Its protein product is CASSLFRARELFF.

The chain carries TRBV5-1 and TRBJ1-2; no reliable D call. Germline CDR1 is SGHRS and CDR2 is YFSETQ. The CDR3 spans 15 residues. The ends were cut back, 0 bases at V and 4 bases at J, with 13 bases in the middle. The CDR3 bases are TGCGCCAGCAGCTTGGGCTCAGGACCCCTCTATGGCTACACCTTC. It is translated as CASSLGSGPLYGYTF.

This chain connects TRBV28 to TRBJ1-5; D gene uncertain. The CDR3 contains 13 residues. Germline V gene lookup returns CDR1 MDHEN and CDR2 SYDVKM. The ends were cut back, 6 bases at V and 2 bases at J, with 8 bases in the middle. CDR3 DNA: TGTGCCAGCAGCGATTCGGGCAATCAGCCCCAGCATTTT. As protein: CASSDSGNQPQHF.

The sample holds many counts of this clone. CDR3 DNA sequence: TGTGCCAGCAGCCATACAGGGAACACTGAAGCTTTCTTT. Translating gives CASSHTGNTEAFF. The chain is built from TRBV5-4 and TRBJ1-1, with D possibly TRBD1 on 5 matching bases. CDR1 and CDR2 from the germline V gene are SGHNT and YYREEE (reference sequence). Between the trimmed V and J ends, which lost 4 bases and 1 base, there was a span of 8 bases. The CDR3 runs to 13 residues.

V and J are TRBV4-3 and TRBJ2-5; 10 bases align to TRBD1. CDR1 is LGHNA, CDR2 YSLEER, per germline. The CDR3 has 16 residues. V lost 2 bases to trimming and J lost 7 bases; unmatched junction nucleotides: 10. The CDR3 bases are TGCGCCAGCAGCCAAACCAGACAGGGGGCCGGGGTGACCCAGTACTTC. It is translated as CASSQTRQGAGVTQYF.

CDR3 sequence: CASSFTGTTYEQYF. DNA for the CDR3: TGTGCCAGCAGCTTTACCGGGACGACCTACGAGCAGTACTTC. The genes are TRBV7-2 and TRBJ2-7; D tentatively reads TRBD1 or TRBD2 (5 bases each). The length of the CDR3 is 14 residues. Germline V gives CDR1 SGHTA, CDR2 FQGNSA. Trimming removed 3 bases at V and 2 bases at J, with 11 bases between. Based on the CDR3 plus reference TRBV7-2 and TRBJ2-7, the full variable domain is GAGVSQSPSNKVTEKGKDVELRCDPISGHTALYWYRQSLGQGLEFLIYFQGNSAPDKSGLPSDRFSAERTGGSVSTLTIQRTQQEDSAVYLCASSFTGTTYEQYFGPGTRLTVT.

The chain combines TRBV7-8 with TRBJ2-7, with D hard to call. Between the trimmed V and J ends, which lost 1 base and 0 bases, there was a span of 10 bases. Germline-derived CDR1 and CDR2 are SGHVS and FQNEAQ. The CDR3 extends over 15 amino acids. In DNA, the CDR3 is TGTGCCAGCAGCTTAGGGGCAGTAGGCTCCTACGAGCAGTACTTC. This encodes CASSLGAVGSYEQYF. The full variable domain, completed using reference TRBV7-8 and TRBJ2-7, is GAGVSQSPRYKVAKRGQDVALRCDPISGHVSLFWYQQALGQGPEFLTYFQNEAQLDKSGLPSDRFFAERPEGSVSTLKIQRTQQEDSAVYLCASSLGAVGSYEQYFGPGTRLTVT.

This chain joins TRBV5-6 and TRBJ1-1; no firm D call. Trimming stripped 4 bases from V and 8 bases from J, with 12 bases between. Germline CDR1 SGHDT, CDR2 YYEEEE. The CDR3 sequence is 12 residues long. CDR3 in DNA: TGTGCCAGCAGCCGGGCAGAATGGGAAGCTTTCTTT. Translated, it gives CASSRAEWEAFF.

The chain is built from TRBV7-9 and TRBJ2-4; 7 bases line up with TRBD1. Germline values: CDR1 SEHNR, CDR2 FQNEAQ (reference sequence). This CDR3 is built from 13 residues. V lost 5 bases, J lost 9 bases, and 7 bases stayed unmatched. DNA for the CDR3: TGTGCCAGCAGCCTCGGGACAGCTCCCATTCAGTACTTC. Translation gives CASSLGTAPIQYF.

This rearrangement joins TRBV6-1 to TRBJ1-3, with unresolved D. Trimming removed 3 bases at V and 7 bases at J, with 7 bases between. The CDR3 runs 12 residues. Looked up from germline, CDR1 is MNHNS and CDR2 is SASEGT. CDR3 region: CASSEPRNTIYF. The CDR3 nucleotides are TGTGCCAGCAGTGAGCCTAGGAACACCATATATTTT.